Below, 22 T cell receptor beta chains from the same sample are listed, as sequenced in a study of blood T cell repertoires in COVID-19. Assay: immunoSEQ multiplex PCR; the TCRdb copy retains only in-frame clones and omits some. The sample shows roughly 250,000 clones, about 86% of them seen only once. Sequencing was carried out using PBMCs or T cells enriched from blood (not recorded which). These receptors were taken from a woman aged 40 to 55 with acute COVID-19.

This clone has just one count. V usage is TRBV10-2 and J usage is TRBJ2-7; TRBD2 aligns across 9 bases. Germline V gene sequence: CDR1 WSHSY, CDR2 SAAADI. This CDR3 is 14 amino acids long. Trimming took 6 bases from V and 4 from J; bases not matched to a gene: 7. For the CDR3, the DNA is TGCGCCAGCAGGGAGGCGGGAGGGCGGTACGAGCAGTACTTC. Protein sequence: CASREAGGRYEQYF.

The chain links TRBV19 to TRBJ2-7; D unclear. Trimming took off 0 bases at V and 3 bases at J, with 9 bases between the two ends. The CDR3 length is 14 residues. Germline loops: CDR1 LNHDA, CDR2 SQIVND (reference sequence). Here the CDR3 DNA reads TGTGCCAGTAGTATAGATGCCCAGAACTACGAGCAGTACTTC. Translated, it gives CASSIDAQNYEQYF.

This clone was detected only once. The chain couples TRBV7-9 to TRBJ1-2; D is possibly TRBD1 (5 bases). The CDR3 runs to 15 residues. The germline CDR1 and CDR2 sequences are SEHNR and FQNEAQ (reference sequence). V lost 1 base, J lost 6 bases, and 15 bases lay in between. DNA for the CDR3: TGTGCCAGCAGCTTAGACCTCGGGGGGGAGAATGGCTACACCTTC. Translating gives CASSLDLGGENGYTF.

The chain combines TRBV29-1 with TRBJ2-6; 10 nucleotides line up with TRBD1. The ends lost 4 bases at V and 3 bases at J; junction bases unmatched: 6. This CDR3 contains 16 residues. The germline V gene encodes CDR1 SQVTM and CDR2 ANQGSEA. The DNA of the CDR3 is TGCAGCGTTGCTGGGACAGGGGATGGTGGGGCCAACGTCCTGACTTTC. This sequence encodes CSVAGTGDGGANVLTF. Complete variable domain (other parts from reference TRBV29-1 and TRBJ2-6): SAVISQKPSRDICQRGTSLTIQCQVDSQVTMMFWYRQQPGQSLTLIATANQGSEATYESGFVIDKFPISRPNLTFSTLTVSNMSPEDSSIYLCSVAGTGDGGANVLTFGAGSRLTVL.

The rearrangement uses TRBV19 and TRBJ1-1, with D possibly TRBD1 on 6 matching bases. Trimming removed 4 bases from V and 5 bases from J, with 17 bases in between. The CDR3 runs to 15 residues. Germline values: CDR1 LNHDA, CDR2 SQIVND (reference sequence). The CDR3 reads CASSTRGTPLTEAFF. The DNA for the CDR3 is TGTGCCAGTAGTACACGAGGGACACCGCTAACTGAAGCTTTCTTT.

The CDR3 is CASSLDVGGSGEQYF. The CDR3 DNA follows: TGTGCCAGCAGCTTAGATGTAGGTGGGAGCGGCGAGCAGTACTTC. The genes are TRBV11-2 and TRBJ2-7; TRBD2 is a possible D gene (5 bases). The V gene's germline CDR1 is SGHAT and CDR2 FQNNGV. There are 15 residues in the CDR3. V shed 0 bases and J shed 6 bases, with 15 bases lying between them.

V gene TRBV18 combines with J gene TRBJ1-1; maybe TRBD1 (5 bases). The germline V gene encodes CDR1 KGHSH and CDR2 LQKENI. Trimming left V 3 bases short and J 1 base short, with 9 bases between. The length of the CDR3 is 14 residues. This CDR3 is CASSPQGGNTEAFF. The DNA for the CDR3 is TGTGCCAGCTCACCGCAGGGTGGGAACACTGAAGCTTTCTTT.

The V gene is TRBV24-1, the J gene TRBJ2-1; TRBD1 agrees at 12 bases. Germline CDR1 is KGHDR and CDR2 is SFDVKD. The CDR3 covers 16 residues. The V segment lost 5 bases and the J segment 6 bases; nucleotides outside the gene matches: 7. DNA of the CDR3: TGTGCCACCAGTGGAACCGGGACAGGGGGCTTCAATGAGCAGTTCTTC. This translates into CATSGTGTGGFNEQFF.

V usage is TRBV14 and J usage is TRBJ1-2, with TRBD1 matching over 7 bases. CDR3 length: 15 amino acids. Germline CDR1 reads SGHDN; CDR2 reads FVKESK. Unmatched junction bases numbered 8, after V lost 3 bases and J lost 4 bases. CDR3 DNA: TGTGCCAGCAGCCAGAAACAGGGGCTTATCTATGGCTACACCTTC. Its translation is CASSQKQGLIYGYTF.

The chain carries TRBV29-1 and TRBJ2-7; 8 nucleotides align to TRBD2. Per germline, CDR1 SQVTM and CDR2 ANQGSEA. The length of the CDR3 is 13 residues. Trimming removed 4 bases from V and 7 bases from J; junction bases left unmatched: 9. The CDR3 nucleotides are TGCAGCGTTGCAAAGGGAGCGGGAGTAGAGCAGTACTTC. It codes for CSVAKGAGVEQYF.

This chain links TRBV6-5 with TRBJ2-2, with D possibly TRBD2 on 5 matching bases. The CDR3 has 15 residues. Germline loops: CDR1 MNHEY, CDR2 SVGAGI. V lost 6 bases to trimming and J lost 6 bases, with 17 bases between them. The CDR3 DNA sequence: TGTGCCAGCAGCCAAGGACCTATGGGAGCCGGGGAGCTGTTTTTT. Translating it yields CASSQGPMGAGELFF.

The rearrangement joins TRBV20-1 to TRBJ2-1, with 8 bases that match TRBD2. Germline-derived CDR1 and CDR2 are DFQATT and SNEGSKA (reference sequence). The CDR3 runs 11 residues. The trim removed 5 bases at V and 9 bases at J, leaving 3 bases unmatched. CDR3 region: CSARLASEQFF. In DNA, the CDR3 is TGCAGTGCTCGACTAGCGAGTGAGCAGTTCTTC.

This chain uses TRBV2 with TRBJ1-1; no clear D gene. Germline CDR1 reads SNHLY; CDR2 reads FYNNEI. This CDR3 has 14 amino acids. V was cut by 6 bases and J by 7 bases, with 18 bases left in between. The CDR3 DNA reads TGTGCCAGCAGAACATTAAACCGCCTAGATGAAGCTTTCTTT. Translation gives CASRTLNRLDEAFF.

This clone was seen only a few times. This chain joins TRBV4-2 and TRBJ2-3; 7 positions agree with TRBD2. Losses at the gene ends were 3 bases for V and 2 bases for J; bases not matched to a gene: 8. The CDR3 has 16 amino acids. The germline gives CDR1 LGHNA, CDR2 YNFKEQ. The CDR3 DNA reads TGTGCCAGCAGCCAGGGGGGGAGAGGATCCACAGATACGCAGTATTTT. Its protein is CASSQGGRGSTDTQYF.

The genes are TRBV5-1 and TRBJ2-7; 7 bases are a match to TRBD2. Per the germline V gene, CDR1 is SGHRS and CDR2 is YFSETQ. The CDR3 sequence is 18 residues long. J gave up 0 bases and V 0 bases, and 12 bases lay outside the gene matches. This CDR3 is CASSLAMSSGRDSYEQYF. The CDR3 nucleotides are TGCGCCAGCAGCTTGGCGATGTCTAGTGGGAGGGACTCCTACGAGCAGTACTTC.

The chain links TRBV19 to TRBJ1-5; tentatively, D is TRBD1 (6 bases). With 10 bases removed from V and 0 bases from J, the gap between germline ends came to 16 bases. In germline, CDR1 is LNHDA, CDR2 SQIVND (reference sequence). There are 15 residues in the CDR3. CDR3 coding DNA: TGTGCCACCGCCCCTGGGGGCAGTAGCAATCAGCCCCAGCATTTT. Residues: CATAPGGSSNQPQHF. The variable domain in full, with the rest retrieved from reference TRBV19 and TRBJ1-5, is DGGITQSPKYLFRKEGQNVTLSCEQNLNHDAMYWYRQDPGQGLRLIYYSQIVNDFQKGDIAEGYSVSREKKESFPLTVTSAQKNPTAFYLCATAPGGSSNQPQHFGDGTRLSIL.

This chain connects TRBV25-1 to TRBJ2-2; 7 bases match TRBD1. CDR3 length: 16 amino acids. Germline loops: CDR1 MGHDK, CDR2 SYGVNS. V was clipped by 1 base and J by 6 bases; unmatched bases: 8. In DNA form, the CDR3 reads TGTGCCAGCAGTGAATCCGACAGGGCGAGGGCCGGGGAGCTGTTTTTT. Protein sequence: CASSESDRARAGELFF.

This sequence joins TRBV6-5 and TRBJ2-1; TRBD2 matches at 10 bases. Germline CDR1 MNHEY, CDR2 SVGAGI. Unmatched junction bases numbered 6, after V lost 6 bases and J lost 4 bases. The CDR3 is 15 amino acids. The CDR3 loop is CASRKRTSGYNEQFF. CDR3 sequence (DNA): TGTGCCAGCAGAAAAAGGACTAGCGGTTACAATGAGCAGTTCTTC.

The chain has TRBV28 and TRBJ1-2; 9 bases match TRBD1. CDR3 size: 13 residues. V gave up 7 bases and J gave up 6 bases; unmatched junction bases: 6. Germline-derived CDR1 and CDR2 are MDHEN and SYDVKM. The CDR3 DNA sequence: TGTGCCAGCACCCAGACAGGGGGTAATGGCTACACCTTC. Its protein is CASTQTGGNGYTF.

The chain couples TRBV3-1 (or the pseudogene TRBV3-2) to TRBJ2-1; possible D gene TRBD1, 5 bases. CDR3 length: 13 amino acids. V shed 4 bases and J shed 7 bases, with 11 bases lying between them. Germline values: CDR1 LGHDT, CDR2 YNNKEL (reference sequence). CDR3 in DNA: TGTGCCAGCAGCCGCGGCAGGGCTAATGAGCAGTTCTTC. Translated, it gives CASSRGRANEQFF.

The chain is built from TRBV27 and TRBJ2-7, with D possibly matching TRBD1 (7 bases). Germline V CDR1 and CDR2: MNHEY, SMNVEV (reference sequence). V was clipped by 6 bases and J by 3 bases, with 18 bases between them. The CDR3 contains 15 residues. The CDR3 DNA is TGTGCCAGCAGCCCCAGGACAGGAGGGATCTACGAGCAGTACTTC. Encoded protein: CASSPRTGGIYEQYF.

This chain links TRBV2 with TRBJ1-2, with 7 positions matching TRBD1. Germline CDR1 SNHLY, CDR2 FYNNEI. CDR3 length: 14 residues. V lost 6 bases to trimming and J lost 5 bases; unmatched junction nucleotides: 9. The CDR3 bases are TGTGCCAGCAGACCGGGACAGCCGGGGTATGGCTACACCTTC. Translated: CASRPGQPGYGYTF.